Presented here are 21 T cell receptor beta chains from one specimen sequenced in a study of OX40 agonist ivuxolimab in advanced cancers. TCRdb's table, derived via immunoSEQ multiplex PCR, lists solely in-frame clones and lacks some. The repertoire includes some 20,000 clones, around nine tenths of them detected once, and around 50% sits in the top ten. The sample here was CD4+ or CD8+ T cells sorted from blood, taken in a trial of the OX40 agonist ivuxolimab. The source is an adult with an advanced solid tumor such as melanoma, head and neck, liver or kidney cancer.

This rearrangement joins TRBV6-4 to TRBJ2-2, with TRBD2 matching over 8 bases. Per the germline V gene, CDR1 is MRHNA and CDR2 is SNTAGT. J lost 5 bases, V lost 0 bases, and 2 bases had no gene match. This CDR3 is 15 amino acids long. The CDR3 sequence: CASSDSSGGTGELFF. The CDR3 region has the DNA TGTGCCAGCAGTGACTCGTCGGGGGGGACCGGGGAGCTGTTTTTT.

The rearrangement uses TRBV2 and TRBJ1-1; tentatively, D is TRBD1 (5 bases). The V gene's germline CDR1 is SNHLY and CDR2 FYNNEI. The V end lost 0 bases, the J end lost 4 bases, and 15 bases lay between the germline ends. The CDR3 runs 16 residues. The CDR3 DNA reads TGTGCCAGCAGTGAAGCTTACAGCGGGAGGGGCACTGAAGCTTTCTTT. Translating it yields CASSEAYSGRGTEAFF.

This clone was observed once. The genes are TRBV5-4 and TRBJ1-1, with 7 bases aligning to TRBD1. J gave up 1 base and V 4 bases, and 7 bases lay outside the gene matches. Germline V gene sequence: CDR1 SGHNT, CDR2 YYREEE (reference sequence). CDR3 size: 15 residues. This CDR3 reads CASSNHRDRNTEAFF. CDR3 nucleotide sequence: TGTGCCAGCAGCAATCACCGGGACAGGAACACTGAAGCTTTCTTT.

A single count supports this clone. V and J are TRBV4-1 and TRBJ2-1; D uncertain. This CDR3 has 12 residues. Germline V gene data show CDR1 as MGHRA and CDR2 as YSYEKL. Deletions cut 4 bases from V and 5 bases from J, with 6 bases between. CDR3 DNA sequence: TGCGCCAGCAGCCCCCCCGACAATGAGCAGTTCTTC. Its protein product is CASSPPDNEQFF.

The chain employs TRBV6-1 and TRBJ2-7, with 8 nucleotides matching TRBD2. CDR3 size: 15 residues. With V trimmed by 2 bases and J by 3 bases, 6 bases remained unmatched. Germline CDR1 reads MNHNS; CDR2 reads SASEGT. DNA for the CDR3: TGTGCCAGCAGTGAAAGTGCGGGGGGACTCTACGAGCAGTACTTC. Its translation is CASSESAGGLYEQYF.

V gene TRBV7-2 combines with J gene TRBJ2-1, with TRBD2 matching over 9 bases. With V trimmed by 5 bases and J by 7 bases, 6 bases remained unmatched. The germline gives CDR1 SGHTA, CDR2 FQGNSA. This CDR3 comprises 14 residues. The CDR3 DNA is TGTGCCAGCAGCGAAAACGGACTAGCGAATGAGCAGTTCTTC. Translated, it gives CASSENGLANEQFF.

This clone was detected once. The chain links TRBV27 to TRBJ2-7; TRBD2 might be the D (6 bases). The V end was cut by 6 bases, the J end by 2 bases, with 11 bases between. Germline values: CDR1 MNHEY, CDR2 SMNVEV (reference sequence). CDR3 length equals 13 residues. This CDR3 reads CASSPGLPYEQYF. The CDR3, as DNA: TGTGCCAGCAGCCCGGGACTCCCCTACGAGCAGTACTTC.

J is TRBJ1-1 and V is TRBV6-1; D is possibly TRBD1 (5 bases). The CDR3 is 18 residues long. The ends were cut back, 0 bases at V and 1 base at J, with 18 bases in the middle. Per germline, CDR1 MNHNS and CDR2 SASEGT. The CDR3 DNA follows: TGTGCCAGCAGTGAAGCGGGGAGAATAGGGGATCCGAACACTGAAGCTTTCTTT. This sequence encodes CASSEAGRIGDPNTEAFF.

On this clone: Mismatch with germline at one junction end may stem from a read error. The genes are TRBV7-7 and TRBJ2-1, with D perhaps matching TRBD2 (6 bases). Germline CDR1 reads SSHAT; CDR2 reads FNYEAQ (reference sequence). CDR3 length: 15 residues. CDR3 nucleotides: TGTGCTAGCAGCTTTGCGGGAAGCCCAAGGCATGAGCAGTTCTTC. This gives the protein CASSFAGSPRHEQFF.

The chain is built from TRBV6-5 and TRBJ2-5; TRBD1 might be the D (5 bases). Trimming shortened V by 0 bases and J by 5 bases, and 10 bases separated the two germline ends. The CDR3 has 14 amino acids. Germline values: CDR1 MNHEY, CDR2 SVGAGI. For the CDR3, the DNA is TGTGCCAGCAGTTACTCTCCAGGGTGGGAGACCCAGTACTTC. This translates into CASSYSPGWETQYF.

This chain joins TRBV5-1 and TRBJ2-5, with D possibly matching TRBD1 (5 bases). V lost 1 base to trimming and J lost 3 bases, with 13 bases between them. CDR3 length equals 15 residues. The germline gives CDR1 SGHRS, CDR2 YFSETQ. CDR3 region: CASSLRPGHEETQYF. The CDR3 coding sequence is TGCGCCAGCAGCTTGAGGCCCGGACACGAAGAGACCCAGTACTTC.

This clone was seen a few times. The CDR3 region has the DNA TGTGCCAGCAGTTCCACGACAGAACCTTCTGGAAACACCATATATTTT. Amino acid sequence: CASSSTTEPSGNTIYF. The chain is built from TRBV6-5 and TRBJ1-3; TRBD1 might be the D (5 bases). The CDR3 runs to 16 residues. Per the germline V gene, CDR1 is MNHEY and CDR2 is SVGAGI. With 4 bases removed from V and 1 base from J, the gap between germline ends came to 14 bases.

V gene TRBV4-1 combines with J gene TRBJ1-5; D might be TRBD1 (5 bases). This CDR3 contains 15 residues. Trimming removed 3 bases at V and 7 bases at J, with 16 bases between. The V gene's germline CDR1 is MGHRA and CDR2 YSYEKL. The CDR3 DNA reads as TGCGCCAGCAGCCAGGGGGGAGGGATTGGGCAGCCCCAGCATTTT. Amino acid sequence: CASSQGGGIGQPQHF.

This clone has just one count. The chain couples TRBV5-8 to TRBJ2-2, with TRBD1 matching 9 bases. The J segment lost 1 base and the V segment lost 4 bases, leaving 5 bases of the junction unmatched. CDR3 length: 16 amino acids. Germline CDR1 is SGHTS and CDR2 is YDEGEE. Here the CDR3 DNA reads TGTGCCAGCAGCCCTCGGACAGGGGAGAACACCGGGGAGCTGTTTTTT. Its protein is CASSPRTGENTGELFF.

CDR3 coding DNA: TGTGCCAGCAGCCAAGTGGACCTCGATACGCAGTATTTT. Protein: CASSQVDLDTQYF. The chain couples TRBV14 to TRBJ2-3; D call uncertain. There are 13 residues in the CDR3. The V end was cut by 1 base, the J end by 6 bases, with 8 bases between. CDR1 is SGHDN, CDR2 FVKESK, per germline.

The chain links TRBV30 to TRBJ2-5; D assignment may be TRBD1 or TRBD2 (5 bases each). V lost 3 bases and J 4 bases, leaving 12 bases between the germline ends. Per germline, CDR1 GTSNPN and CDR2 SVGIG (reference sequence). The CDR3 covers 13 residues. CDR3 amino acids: CAWSVVGGETQYF. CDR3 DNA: TGTGCCTGGAGCGTTGTTGGGGGAGAGACCCAGTACTTC.

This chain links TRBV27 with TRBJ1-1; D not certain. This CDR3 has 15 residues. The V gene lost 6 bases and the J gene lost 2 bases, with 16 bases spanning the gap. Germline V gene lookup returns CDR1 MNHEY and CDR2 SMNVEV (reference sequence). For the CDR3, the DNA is TGTGCCAGCAGCGACGTGACACCCCGAAACACTGAAGCTTTCTTT. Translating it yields CASSDVTPRNTEAFF.

The CDR3 protein is CASSLRPTDTQYF. DNA of the CDR3: TGTGCCAGCAGCCTCAGACCAACAGATACGCAGTATTTT. This chain links TRBV7-8 with TRBJ2-3; D uncertain. This CDR3 is built from 13 residues. The ends were cut back, 5 bases at V and 3 bases at J, with 9 bases in the middle. Germline values: CDR1 SGHVS, CDR2 FQNEAQ.

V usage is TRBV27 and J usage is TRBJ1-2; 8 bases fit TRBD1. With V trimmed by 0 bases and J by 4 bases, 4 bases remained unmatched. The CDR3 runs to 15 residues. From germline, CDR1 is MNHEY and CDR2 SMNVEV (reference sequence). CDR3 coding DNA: TGTGCCAGCAGTTTATCCCGGACAGGGCTCTATGGCTACACCTTC. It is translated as CASSLSRTGLYGYTF.

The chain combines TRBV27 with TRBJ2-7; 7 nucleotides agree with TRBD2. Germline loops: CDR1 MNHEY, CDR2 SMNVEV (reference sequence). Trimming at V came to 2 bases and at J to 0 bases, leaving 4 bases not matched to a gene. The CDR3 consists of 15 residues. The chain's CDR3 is CASSLAGVLSYEQYF. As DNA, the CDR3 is TGTGCCAGCAGTTTAGCGGGGGTTCTCTCCTACGAGCAGTACTTC.

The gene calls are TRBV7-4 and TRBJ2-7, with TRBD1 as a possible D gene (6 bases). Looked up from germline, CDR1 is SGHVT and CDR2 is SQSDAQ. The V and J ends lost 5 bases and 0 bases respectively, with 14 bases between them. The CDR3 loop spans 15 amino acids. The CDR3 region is CASSVGQPGSYEQYF. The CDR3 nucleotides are TGTGCCAGCAGCGTCGGACAGCCTGGCTCCTACGAGCAGTACTTC. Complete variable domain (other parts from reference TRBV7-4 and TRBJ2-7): GAGVSQSPRYKVAKRGRDVALRCDSISGHVTLYWYRQTLGQGSEVLTYSQSDAQRDKSGRPSGRFSAERPERSVSTLKIQRTEQGDSAVYLCASSVGQPGSYEQYFGPGTRLTVT.